The 9 T cell receptor beta chains reported below all come from one sample, sequenced in a study of CD8 T cells in Susac syndrome. Random hexamers were used to reverse transcribe an amount of about 0.5 to 1 ug RNA. Each CDR3 protein gets one entry after TCRdb re-called the immunoSEQ multiplex PCR reads with MiXCR. The sample comprises hundreds of thousands of distinct CDR3 sequences, 80% to 90% of which are singletons, and over 0.1% rests with the top ten. The specimen sequenced was CD8+ T cells from PBMCs. The receptor source for this set is a human donor with multiple sclerosis.

V and J are TRBV3-1 and TRBJ2-7, with a tentative D call TRBD1 (6 bases). V lost 4 bases and J lost 1, with 20 bases in between. Germline CDR1 and CDR2: LGHDT and YNNKEL (reference sequence). This CDR3 has 17 residues. CDR3: CASSPYPRGRESYEQYF. The CDR3 DNA is TGTGCCAGCAGCCCCTACCCGAGGGGGAGAGAATCCTACGAGCAGTACTTC.

The chain recombines TRBV10-3 with TRBJ2-7; unclear D gene. CDR3 length: 13 residues. Per the germline V gene, CDR1 is ENHRY and CDR2 is SYGVKD. V shed 3 bases and J shed 1 base, with 7 bases lying between them. CDR3 sequence reads: CAISEPESYEQYF. CDR3 sequence (DNA): TGTGCCATCAGTGAACCGGAGTCCTACGAGCAGTACTTC.

The chain combines TRBV28 with TRBJ2-7, with TRBD2 identical over 9 bases. The J segment lost 2 bases and the V segment lost 4 bases, leaving 3 bases of the junction unmatched. The CDR3 length is 14 residues. The germline V gene encodes CDR1 MDHEN and CDR2 SYDVKM. CDR3 nucleotides: TGTGCCAGCAGTTCTAGCGGGACAACCTACGAGCAGTACTTC. This gives the protein CASSSSGTTYEQYF.

As DNA, the CDR3 is TGCGCCAGCAGCTTGGGGGGCACGGGAGCTTTCTTT. Translated: CASSLGGTGAFF. The chain has TRBV5-1 and TRBJ1-1, with a tentative D call TRBD1 (5 bases). V lost 0 bases to trimming and J lost 10 bases, with 10 bases between them. The CDR3 has 12 residues. Germline CDR1 SGHRS, CDR2 YFSETQ.

The chain is built from TRBV7-9 and TRBJ2-1; 8 bases agree with TRBD2. V gave up 5 bases and J gave up 2 bases; unmatched junction bases: 5. Germline-derived CDR1 and CDR2 are SEHNR and FQNEAQ (reference sequence). The CDR3 is 15 amino acids. The CDR3 nucleotides read TGTGCCAGCAGCCCGGGGGGGGGTGCCTACAATGAGCAGTTCTTC. Translation gives CASSPGGGAYNEQFF.

The chain combines TRBV9 with TRBJ2-7; the D gene could be TRBD1 or TRBD2 (7 bases each). Germline V lookup: CDR1 SGDLS, CDR2 YYNGEE. With 1 base removed from V and 7 bases from J, the gap between germline ends came to 24 bases. This CDR3 is 17 amino acids long. The CDR3 DNA sequence: TGTGCCAGCAGCGTAAGCCCGGGGGAGGGGGCAGCCGGGGAGCAGTACTTC. As protein: CASSVSPGEGAAGEQYF.

This chain links TRBV13 with TRBJ1-5; D ambiguous. V was cut by 2 bases and J by 5 bases, with 10 bases left in between. Germline-derived CDR1 and CDR2 are PRHDT and FYEKMQ (reference sequence). The length of the CDR3 is 14 residues. Here the CDR3 DNA reads TGTGCCAGCAGCTTACCCGGTCGGGATCAGCCCCAGCATTTT. Translated, it gives CASSLPGRDQPQHF.

The V and J genes are TRBV28 and TRBJ2-4, with D perhaps being TRBD1 or TRBD2 (5 bases each). Per germline, CDR1 MDHEN and CDR2 SYDVKM. This CDR3 has 17 residues. Trimming removed 3 bases from V and 2 bases from J, with 17 bases in between. CDR3 sequence reads: CASSFPPRGRTKNIQYF. The DNA for the CDR3 is TGTGCCAGCAGTTTCCCCCCGAGGGGCCGGACCAAAAACATTCAGTACTTC.

The gene calls are TRBV6-1 and TRBJ2-7, with TRBD2 matching over 10 bases. Germline CDR1 is MNHNS and CDR2 is SASEGT. CDR3 length: 14 residues. The V segment lost 6 bases and the J segment 9 bases; nucleotides outside the gene matches: 11. The CDR3 nucleotides read TGTGCCAGCAGGAGCGGACTAGCGGACAGGCCGCAGTACTTC. As protein: CASRSGLADRPQYF.